The subject of this entry is one T cell receptor beta chain. Its antigen is not known. The germline V gene has CDR1 SGHTA and CDR2 FQGNSA. V dropped 5 bases and J dropped 1 base, with 10 bases sitting between them. This CDR3 contains 14 residues. The data derive from a study of identical twins. Study-wide results and caveats: A lower insertion count was a feature of abundant cord blood beta clonotypes, with no such feature in memory repertoires.

Carrying unique molecular identifiers, the cDNA also gained a universal primer site through template switching. TCRdb ran MiXCR on the 5' RACE reads and lists one entry per CDR3 protein. The repertoire has 450,000 or so distinct CDR3 sequences, 14% of them found once; the top ten carry about 1%. The data were also submitted as part of a second study, on yellow fever vaccine responses in identical twins.

Sequencing input: CD4+ T cells sorted from blood. This chain joins TRBV7-2 and TRBJ2-3; unclear D gene. The origin of this receptor is a woman aged 18-29 years in good health. The CDR3, as DNA: TGTGCCAGCAGCCCCGCCGGAGGCACAGATACGCAGTATTTT. This codes for CASSPAGGTDTQYF.